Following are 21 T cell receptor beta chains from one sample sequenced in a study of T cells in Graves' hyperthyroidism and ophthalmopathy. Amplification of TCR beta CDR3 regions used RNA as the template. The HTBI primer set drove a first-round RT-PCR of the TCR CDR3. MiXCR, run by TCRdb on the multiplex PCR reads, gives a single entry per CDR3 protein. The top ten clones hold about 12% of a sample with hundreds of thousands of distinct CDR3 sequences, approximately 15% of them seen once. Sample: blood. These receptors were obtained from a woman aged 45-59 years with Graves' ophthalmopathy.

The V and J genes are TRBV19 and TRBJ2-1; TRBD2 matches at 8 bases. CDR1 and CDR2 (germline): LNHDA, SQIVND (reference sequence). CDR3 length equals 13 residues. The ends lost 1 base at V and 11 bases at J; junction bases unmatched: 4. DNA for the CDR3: TGTGCCAGTAGTATAGGCGGCGGGGGGAAGCAGTTCTTC. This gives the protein CASSIGGGGKQFF.

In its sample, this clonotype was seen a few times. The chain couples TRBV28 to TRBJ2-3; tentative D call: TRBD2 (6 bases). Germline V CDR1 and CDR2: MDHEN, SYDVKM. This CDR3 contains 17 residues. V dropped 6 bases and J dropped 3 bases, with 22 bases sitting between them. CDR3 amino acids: CASRIPPTGAPTDTQYF. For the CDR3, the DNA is TGTGCCAGCAGAATCCCCCCAACGGGAGCTCCTACAGATACGCAGTATTTT.

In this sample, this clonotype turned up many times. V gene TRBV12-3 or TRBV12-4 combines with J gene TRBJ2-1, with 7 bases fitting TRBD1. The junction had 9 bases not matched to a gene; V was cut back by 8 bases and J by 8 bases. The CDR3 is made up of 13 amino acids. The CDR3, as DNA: TGTGCCAGCTTCAGGGGGAATTCTTATGAGCAGTTCTTC. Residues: CASFRGNSYEQFF.

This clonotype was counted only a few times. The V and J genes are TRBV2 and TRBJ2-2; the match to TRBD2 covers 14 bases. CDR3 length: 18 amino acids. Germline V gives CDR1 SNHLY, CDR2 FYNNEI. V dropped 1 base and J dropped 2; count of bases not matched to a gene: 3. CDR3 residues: CASSEGGTSGSNTGELFF. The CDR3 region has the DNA TGTGCCAGCAGTGAAGGAGGGACTAGCGGGAGTAACACCGGGGAGCTGTTTTTT.

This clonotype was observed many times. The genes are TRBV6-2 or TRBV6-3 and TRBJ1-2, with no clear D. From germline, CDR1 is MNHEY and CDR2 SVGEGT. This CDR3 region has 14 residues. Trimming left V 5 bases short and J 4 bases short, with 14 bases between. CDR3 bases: TGTGCCAGCAGTCCCAGCGTCGCCGCCTATGGCTACACCTTC. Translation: CASSPSVAAYGYTF.

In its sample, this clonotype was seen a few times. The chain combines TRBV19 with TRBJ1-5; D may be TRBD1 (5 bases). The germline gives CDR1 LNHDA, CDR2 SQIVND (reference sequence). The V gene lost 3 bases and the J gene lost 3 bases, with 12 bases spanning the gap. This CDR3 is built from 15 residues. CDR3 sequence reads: CASSMNRGVNQPQHF. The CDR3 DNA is TGTGCCAGTAGTATGAATCGGGGCGTCAATCAGCCCCAGCATTTT.

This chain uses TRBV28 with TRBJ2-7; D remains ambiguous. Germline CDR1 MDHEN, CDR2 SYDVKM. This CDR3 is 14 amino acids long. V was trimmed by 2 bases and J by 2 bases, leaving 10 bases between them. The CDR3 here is CASSLSSTPYEQYF. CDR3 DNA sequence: TGTGCCAGCAGTTTAAGTAGCACTCCCTACGAGCAGTACTTC.

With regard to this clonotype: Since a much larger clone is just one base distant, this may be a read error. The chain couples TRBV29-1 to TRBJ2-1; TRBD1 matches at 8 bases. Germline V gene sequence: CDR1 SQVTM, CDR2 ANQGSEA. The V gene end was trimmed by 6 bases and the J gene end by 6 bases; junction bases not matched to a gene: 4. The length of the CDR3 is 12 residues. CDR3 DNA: TGCAGCGTGGCAGGGGGCAGCAATGAGCAGTTCTTC. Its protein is CSVAGGSNEQFF.

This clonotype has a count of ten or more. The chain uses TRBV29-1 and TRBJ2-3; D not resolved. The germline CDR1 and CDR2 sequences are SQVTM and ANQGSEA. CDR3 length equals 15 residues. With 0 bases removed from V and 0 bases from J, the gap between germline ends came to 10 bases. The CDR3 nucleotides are TGCAGCGTTGAAGATCGTGCCAGAAGCACAGATACGCAGTATTTT. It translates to CSVEDRARSTDTQYF.

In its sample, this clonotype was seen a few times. CDR3 DNA: TGCGCCAGCAGCCAAGCTCGGTCGGCGATTAGCTCCTACAATGAGCAGTTCTTC. As protein: CASSQARSAISSYNEQFF. This chain uses TRBV4-3 with TRBJ2-1, with D unclear. Trimming took 1 base from V and 0 from J, leaving 16 bases between them. There are 18 residues in the CDR3. The germline gives CDR1 LGHNA, CDR2 YSLEER.

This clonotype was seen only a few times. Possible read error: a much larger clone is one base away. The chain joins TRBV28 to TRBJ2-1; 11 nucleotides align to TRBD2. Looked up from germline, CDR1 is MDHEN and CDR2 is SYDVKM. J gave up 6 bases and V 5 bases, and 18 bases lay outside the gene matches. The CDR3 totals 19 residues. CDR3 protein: CASSLMHRLAGPSCNEQFF. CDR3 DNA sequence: TGTGCCAGCAGTCTGATGCATCGACTAGCGGGACCGAGCTGCAATGAGCAGTTCTTC.

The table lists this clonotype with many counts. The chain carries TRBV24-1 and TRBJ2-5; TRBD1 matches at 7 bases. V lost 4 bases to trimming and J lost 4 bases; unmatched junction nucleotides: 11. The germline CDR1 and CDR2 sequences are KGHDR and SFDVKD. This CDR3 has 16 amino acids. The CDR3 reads CATSEIGTAGLETQYF. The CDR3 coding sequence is TGTGCCACCAGTGAGATTGGGACAGCCGGGTTAGAGACCCAGTACTTC.

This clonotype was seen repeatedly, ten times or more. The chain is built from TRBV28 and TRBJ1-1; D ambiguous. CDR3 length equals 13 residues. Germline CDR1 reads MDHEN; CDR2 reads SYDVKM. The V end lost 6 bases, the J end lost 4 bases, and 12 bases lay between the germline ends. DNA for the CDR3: TGTGCCAGCAGCACCGAGGGCCCCACTGAAGCTTTCTTT. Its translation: CASSTEGPTEAFF.

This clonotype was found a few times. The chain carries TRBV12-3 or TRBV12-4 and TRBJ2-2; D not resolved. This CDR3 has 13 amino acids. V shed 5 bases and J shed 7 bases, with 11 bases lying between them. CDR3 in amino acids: CASSPFLSGELFF. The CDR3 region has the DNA TGTGCCAGCAGTCCCTTCTTGAGCGGGGAGCTGTTTTTT.

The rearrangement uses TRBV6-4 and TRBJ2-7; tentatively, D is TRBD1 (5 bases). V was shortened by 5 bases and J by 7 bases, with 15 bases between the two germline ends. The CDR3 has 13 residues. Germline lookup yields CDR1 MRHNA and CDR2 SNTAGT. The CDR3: CASSKGQGYEQYF. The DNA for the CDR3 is TGTGCCAGCAGTAAGGGTCAGGGATATGAGCAGTACTTC.

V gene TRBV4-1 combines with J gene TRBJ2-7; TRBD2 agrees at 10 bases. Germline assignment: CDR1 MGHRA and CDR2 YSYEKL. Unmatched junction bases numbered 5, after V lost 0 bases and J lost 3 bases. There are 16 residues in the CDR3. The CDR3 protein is CASSQDSTSGDYEQYF. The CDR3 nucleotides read TGCGCCAGCAGCCAAGATAGTACTAGCGGGGACTACGAGCAGTACTTC.

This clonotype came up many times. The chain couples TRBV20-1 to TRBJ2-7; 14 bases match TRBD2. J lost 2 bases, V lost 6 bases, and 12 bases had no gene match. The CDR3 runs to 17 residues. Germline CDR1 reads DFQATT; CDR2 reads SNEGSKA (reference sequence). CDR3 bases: TGCAGTGCGAGCGGACTTGGGACTAGCGGGAGCGCCTACGAGCAGTACTTC. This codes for CSASGLGTSGSAYEQYF.

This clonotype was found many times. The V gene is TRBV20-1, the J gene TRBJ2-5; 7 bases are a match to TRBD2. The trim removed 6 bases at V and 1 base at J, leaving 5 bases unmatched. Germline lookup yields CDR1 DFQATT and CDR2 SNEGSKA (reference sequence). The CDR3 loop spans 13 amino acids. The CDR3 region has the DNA TGCAGTGCCGGGAGGCATTCCCAAGAGACCCAGTACTTC. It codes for CSAGRHSQETQYF.

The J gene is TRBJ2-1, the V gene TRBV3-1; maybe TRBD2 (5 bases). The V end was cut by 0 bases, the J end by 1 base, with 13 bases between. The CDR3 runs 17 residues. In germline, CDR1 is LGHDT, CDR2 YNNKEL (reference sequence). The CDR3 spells CASSQDLVSGSYNEQFF. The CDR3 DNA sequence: TGTGCCAGCAGCCAAGATCTGGTAAGCGGATCCTACAATGAGCAGTTCTTC.

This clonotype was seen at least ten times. CDR3 in DNA: TGTGCCAGCAGCCCGAGGGACCGTTCGGTGGAACTGTTTTTT. This gives the protein CASSPRDRSVELFF. J is TRBJ1-4 and V is TRBV11-2; a possible D gene is TRBD1 (5 bases). V dropped 5 bases and J dropped 12 bases, with 19 bases sitting between them. Germline lookup yields CDR1 SGHAT and CDR2 FQNNGV. The length of the CDR3 is 14 residues.

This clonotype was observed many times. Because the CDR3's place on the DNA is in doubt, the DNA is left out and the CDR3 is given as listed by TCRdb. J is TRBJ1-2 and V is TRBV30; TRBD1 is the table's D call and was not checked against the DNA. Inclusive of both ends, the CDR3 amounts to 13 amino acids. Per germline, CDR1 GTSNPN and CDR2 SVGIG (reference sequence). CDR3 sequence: CAWGGGIVVVKTF.